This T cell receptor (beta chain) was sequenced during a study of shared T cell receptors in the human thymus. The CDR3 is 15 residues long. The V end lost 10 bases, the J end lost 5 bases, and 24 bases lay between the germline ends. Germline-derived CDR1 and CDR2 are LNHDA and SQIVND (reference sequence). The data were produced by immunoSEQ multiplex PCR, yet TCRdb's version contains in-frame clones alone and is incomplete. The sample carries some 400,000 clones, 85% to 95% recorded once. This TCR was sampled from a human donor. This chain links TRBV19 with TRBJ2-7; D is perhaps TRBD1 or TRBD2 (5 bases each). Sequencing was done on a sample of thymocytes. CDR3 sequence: CATTTAPGTFNEQYF. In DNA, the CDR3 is TGTGCCACCACGACAGCTCCTGGGACCTTCAACGAGCAGTACTTC.